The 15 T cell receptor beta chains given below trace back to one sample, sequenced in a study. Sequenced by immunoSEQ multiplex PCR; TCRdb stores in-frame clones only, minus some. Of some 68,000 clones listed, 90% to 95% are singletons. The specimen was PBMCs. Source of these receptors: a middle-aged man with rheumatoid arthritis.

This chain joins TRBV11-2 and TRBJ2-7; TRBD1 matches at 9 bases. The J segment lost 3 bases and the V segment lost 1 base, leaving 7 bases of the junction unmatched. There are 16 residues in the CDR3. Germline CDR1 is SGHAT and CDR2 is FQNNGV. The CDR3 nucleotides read TGTGCCAGCAGCTTAGTTGCGGGACAGGGTCTCTACGAGCAGTACTTC. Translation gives CASSLVAGQGLYEQYF.

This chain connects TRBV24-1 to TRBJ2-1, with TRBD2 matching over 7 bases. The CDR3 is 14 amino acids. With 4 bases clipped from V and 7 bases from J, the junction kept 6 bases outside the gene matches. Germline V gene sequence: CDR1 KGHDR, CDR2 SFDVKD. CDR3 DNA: TGTGCCACCAGTGACCCACTAGCGCGTAATGAGCAGTTCTTC. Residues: CATSDPLARNEQFF.

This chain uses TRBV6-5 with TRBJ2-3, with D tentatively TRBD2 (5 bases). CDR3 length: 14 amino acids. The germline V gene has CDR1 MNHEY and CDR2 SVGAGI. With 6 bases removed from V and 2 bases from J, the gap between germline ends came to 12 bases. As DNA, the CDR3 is TGTGCCAGCAGAGTTTGGACTGTCACAGATACGCAGTATTTT. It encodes CASRVWTVTDTQYF.

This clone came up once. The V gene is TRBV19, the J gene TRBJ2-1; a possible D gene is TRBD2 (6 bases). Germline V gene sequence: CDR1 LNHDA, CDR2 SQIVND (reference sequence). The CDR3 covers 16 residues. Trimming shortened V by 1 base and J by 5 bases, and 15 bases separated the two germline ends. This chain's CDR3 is CASSIAPGDLHNEQFF. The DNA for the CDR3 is TGTGCCAGTAGTATAGCACCGGGGGACCTACACAATGAGCAGTTCTTC.

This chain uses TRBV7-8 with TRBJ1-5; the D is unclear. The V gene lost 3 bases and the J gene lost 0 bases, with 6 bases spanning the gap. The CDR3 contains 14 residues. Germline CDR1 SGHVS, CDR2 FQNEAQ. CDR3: CASSFDYSNQPQHF. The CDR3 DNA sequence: TGTGCCAGCAGCTTTGACTATAGCAATCAGCCCCAGCATTTT.

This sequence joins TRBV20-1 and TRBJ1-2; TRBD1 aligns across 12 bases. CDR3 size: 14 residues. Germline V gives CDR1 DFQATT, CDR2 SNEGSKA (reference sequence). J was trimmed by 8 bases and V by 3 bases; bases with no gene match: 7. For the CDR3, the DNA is TGCAGTGCTAGTAGGGGACAGGGGGCGGGCGGCTACACCTTC. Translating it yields CSASRGQGAGGYTF.

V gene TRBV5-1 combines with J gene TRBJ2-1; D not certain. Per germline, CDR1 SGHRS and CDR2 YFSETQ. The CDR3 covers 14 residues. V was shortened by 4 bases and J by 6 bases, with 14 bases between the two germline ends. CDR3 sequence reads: CASSTSLKGNEQFF. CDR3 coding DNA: TGCGCCAGCAGCACATCCCTTAAGGGCAATGAGCAGTTCTTC.

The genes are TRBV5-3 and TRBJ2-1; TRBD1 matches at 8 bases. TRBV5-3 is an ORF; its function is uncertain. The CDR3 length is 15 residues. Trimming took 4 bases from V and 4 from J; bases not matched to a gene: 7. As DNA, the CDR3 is TGTGCCAGAAGCCCGCCGGGACAGGCTTACAATGAGCAGTTCTTC. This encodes CARSPPGQAYNEQFF.

Here the CDR3 DNA reads TGTGCCAGCAGCTCCTTGATCAGGGCCACCGATCAGCCCCAGCATTTT. Encoded protein: CASSSLIRATDQPQHF. The chain couples TRBV5-5 to TRBJ1-5; possibly TRBD1 for D (5 bases). V lost 3 bases, J lost 5 bases, and 18 bases lay in between. Germline-derived CDR1 and CDR2 are SGHKS and YYEKEE (reference sequence). The CDR3 runs to 16 residues.

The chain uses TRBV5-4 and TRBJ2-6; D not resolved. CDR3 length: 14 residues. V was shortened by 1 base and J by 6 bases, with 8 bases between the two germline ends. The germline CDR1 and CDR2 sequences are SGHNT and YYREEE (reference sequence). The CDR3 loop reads CASSLWVSANVLTF. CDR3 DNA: TGTGCCAGCAGCTTGTGGGTTTCGGCCAACGTCCTGACTTTC.

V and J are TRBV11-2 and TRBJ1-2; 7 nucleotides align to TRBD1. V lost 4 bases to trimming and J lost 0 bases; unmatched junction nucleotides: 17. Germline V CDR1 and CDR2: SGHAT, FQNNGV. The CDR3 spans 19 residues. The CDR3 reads CASSSGPQGSVGSNYGYTF. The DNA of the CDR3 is TGTGCCAGCAGCTCCGGCCCACAGGGGAGTGTGGGCTCTAACTATGGCTACACCTTC.

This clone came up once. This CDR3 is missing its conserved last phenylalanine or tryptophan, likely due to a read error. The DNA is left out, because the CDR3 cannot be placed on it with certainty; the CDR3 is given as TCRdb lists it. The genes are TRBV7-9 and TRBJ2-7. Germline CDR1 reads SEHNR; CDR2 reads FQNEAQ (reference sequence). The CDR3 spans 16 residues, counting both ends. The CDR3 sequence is CASSLGGFGTEELKGL.

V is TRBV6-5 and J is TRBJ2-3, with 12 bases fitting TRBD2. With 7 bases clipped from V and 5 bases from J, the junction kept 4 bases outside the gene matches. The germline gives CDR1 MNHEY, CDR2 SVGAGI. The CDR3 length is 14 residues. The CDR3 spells CASISGLAGDTQYF. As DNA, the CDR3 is TGTGCCAGCATCTCGGGACTAGCGGGAGATACGCAGTATTTT.

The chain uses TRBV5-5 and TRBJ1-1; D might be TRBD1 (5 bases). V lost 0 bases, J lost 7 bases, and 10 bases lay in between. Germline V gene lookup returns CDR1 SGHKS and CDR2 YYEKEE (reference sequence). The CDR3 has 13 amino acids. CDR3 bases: TGTGCCAGCAGCTTGGTGGGGGGTCTTGAAGCTTTCTTT. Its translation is CASSLVGGLEAFF.

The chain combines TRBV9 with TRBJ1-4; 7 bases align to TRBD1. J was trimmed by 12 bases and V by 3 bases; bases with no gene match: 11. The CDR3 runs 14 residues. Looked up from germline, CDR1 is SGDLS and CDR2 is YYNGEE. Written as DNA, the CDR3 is TGTGCCAGCAGCGCCTTACAGGGGCCTGTCGAACTGTTTTTT. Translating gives CASSALQGPVELFF.